This T cell receptor beta chain was sequenced during a study of CD8+CD57+ T cells in acquired aplastic anemia. The CDR3 spans 14 residues. Deletions cut 8 bases from V and 2 bases from J, with 16 bases between. CDR1 SGHVS and CDR2 FQNEAQ come from the germline V gene. The study profiled TCR beta VDJ and CDR3 using genomic DNA as template. TCRdb reprocessed the reads via MiXCR and lists one record per CDR3 protein. The sample records roughly 260,000 distinct CDR3 sequences, around 45% being singletons. Individuals selected for sequencing had exhibited CD8+CD57+ cell expansion on flow cytometry. The sample was sorted CD4+, CD8+, or CD8+CD57+ T cells (not recorded which) from PBMCs. This receptor was taken from a human donor with aplastic anemia. The chain employs TRBV7-8 and TRBJ2-7, with D perhaps TRBD1 (5 bases). CDR3 DNA sequence: TGTGCCAGCGCCACAGGACCATTAACCTACGAGCAGTACTTC. This translates into CASATGPLTYEQYF.